Listed here are 3 T cell receptor beta chains from one sample, sequenced in a study of shared clonotypes between healthy human individuals. Cells designated naive CD8 were CD45RO-negative and were positively selected for CCR7, with terminally differentiated effector memory CD45RA+ cells excluded. Sequencing was performed with immunoSEQ multiplex PCR; in TCRdb, only in-frame clones are kept and a portion is missing. The table lists about 2.1 million clones, approximately 94% of them singletons. Sequenced sample: naive CD8+ T cells from PBMCs. Receptors originate from a man aged 18 to 30 in good health. Some clones in this sample may be carry-over from other donors' samples.

The chain combines TRBV28 with TRBJ2-5; possibly TRBD1 or TRBD2 for D (5 bases each). Germline V gene data show CDR1 as MDHEN and CDR2 as SYDVKM. The V gene lost 5 bases and the J gene lost 2 bases, with 15 bases spanning the gap. The CDR3 totals 15 residues. The CDR3 here is CASSPSGTWQETQYF. The CDR3 DNA is TGTGCCAGCAGTCCCTCAGGGACGTGGCAAGAGACCCAGTACTTC.

The gene calls are TRBV28 and TRBJ2-1; D is unclear. Germline assignment: CDR1 MDHEN and CDR2 SYDVKM. With 7 bases removed from V and 0 bases from J, the gap between germline ends came to 7 bases. The length of the CDR3 is 13 residues. The CDR3 loop is CASMLPSYNEQFF. Here the CDR3 DNA reads TGTGCCAGCATGCTACCCTCCTACAATGAGCAGTTCTTC.

The chain joins TRBV6-5 to TRBJ2-7; 7 bases agree with TRBD1. Germline CDR1 is MNHEY and CDR2 is SVGAGI. The CDR3 is made up of 14 amino acids. J gave up 3 bases and V 2 bases, and 4 bases lay outside the gene matches. CDR3 DNA: TGTGCCAGCAGTTACAGGGACAGATACTACGAGCAGTACTTC. As protein: CASSYRDRYYEQYF.